The 3 T cell receptor beta chains presented below share a single source sample, sequenced in a study of OX40 agonist ivuxolimab in advanced cancers. TCRdb's copy holds only in-frame clones and misses some; the assay was immunoSEQ multiplex PCR. The table records around 60,000 clones, about 91% of them present only once. Sequencing was performed on CD4+ or CD8+ T cells sorted from blood, taken in a trial of the OX40 agonist ivuxolimab. The receptors come from an adult with an advanced solid tumor such as melanoma, head and neck, liver or kidney cancer.

This chain links TRBV28 with TRBJ2-3; 7 bases align to TRBD2. The CDR3 has 14 residues. Looked up from germline, CDR1 is MDHEN and CDR2 is SYDVKM. V lost 4 bases, J lost 6 bases, and 7 bases stayed unmatched. Written as DNA, the CDR3 is TGTGCCAGCAGTTCTAGCGGCACCCCGGATACGCAGTATTTT. This sequence encodes CASSSSGTPDTQYF.

V is TRBV18 and J is TRBJ2-6, with 8 bases matching TRBD1. V was pared by 4 bases and J by 2 bases, with 13 bases of the junction left unmatched. Germline lookup yields CDR1 KGHSH and CDR2 LQKENI. This CDR3 region has 19 residues. The CDR3 sequence: CASSLNSVQGATGANVLTF. DNA for the CDR3: TGTGCCAGCTCACTAAACTCAGTTCAGGGGGCGACTGGGGCCAACGTCCTGACTTTC.

This clone was counted once. The sample contains more than one DNA sequence encoding this CDR3. V and J are TRBV19 and TRBJ1-4; TRBD1 matches 7 bases. With 5 bases clipped from V and 5 bases from J, the junction kept 2 bases outside the gene matches. Looked up from germline, CDR1 is LNHDA and CDR2 is SQIVND (reference sequence). The CDR3 runs 13 residues. The CDR3 region has the DNA TGTGCCAGTAGTCCCAGGGGGAATGAAAAACTGTTTTTT. Its translation is CASSPRGNEKLFF. The full variable domain, with the rest looked up from reference TRBV19 and TRBJ1-4, is DGGITQSPKYLFRKEGQNVTLSCEQNLNHDAMYWYRQDPGQGLRLIYYSQIVNDFQKGDIAEGYSVSREKKESFPLTVTSAQKNPTAFYLCASSPRGNEKLFFGSGTQLSVL.